The 18 T cell receptor beta chains reported below all come from one sample, sequenced in a study of breast tumors, draining lymph nodes, adjacent tissues. Axillary draining lymph nodes of breast cancer patients supplied the node samples. TCRdb reprocessed the multiplex PCR reads with MiXCR, giving one entry per CDR3 protein. The sample holds about 230,000 distinct CDR3 sequences; about 32% are singletons and the top ten take over 1.1%. The sequencing sample was made of axillary lymph node tissue. These receptors all stem from a female donor with breast cancer. Some clones in this sample may be carry-over from other donors' samples.

The rearrangement joins TRBV19 to TRBJ2-7; 8 bases line up with TRBD1. The V and J ends lost 4 bases and 2 bases, in that order; junction bases with no gene match: 4. This CDR3 contains 14 residues. Germline V gene data show CDR1 as LNHDA and CDR2 as SQIVND (reference sequence). The CDR3 is CASSTGTGAYEQYF. CDR3 bases: TGTGCCAGTAGTACCGGGACAGGCGCCTACGAGCAGTACTTC.

In this sample, this clonotype turned up many times. This rearrangement joins TRBV6-6 to TRBJ1-5, with D perhaps TRBD1 (6 bases). V shed 10 bases and J shed 3 bases, with 10 bases lying between them. Germline V CDR1 and CDR2: MNHNY, SVGAGI (reference sequence). CDR3 length equals 12 residues. CDR3 protein: CAIRQDNQPQHF. The CDR3 DNA sequence: TGTGCCATACGACAGGACAATCAGCCCCAGCATTTT.

V and J are TRBV6-1 and TRBJ1-2; 9 bases align to TRBD1. The CDR3 covers 14 residues. V was pared by 6 bases and J by 7 bases, with 9 bases of the junction left unmatched. Germline V gene sequence: CDR1 MNHNS, CDR2 SASEGT. CDR3: CASSRDRGLGGYTF. CDR3 bases: TGTGCCAGCAGCCGCGACAGGGGGTTGGGTGGCTACACCTTC.

Remarks on this clonotype: A read error is possible here, since a much larger clone lies one base away. This chain links TRBV6-4 with TRBJ2-7; 8 positions match TRBD2. The V segment lost 5 bases and the J segment 1 base; nucleotides outside the gene matches: 4. Germline assignment: CDR1 MRHNA and CDR2 SNTAGT. The CDR3 consists of 14 residues. DNA for the CDR3: TGTGCCAGCAGTCAGGCTAGCGGGTCCTACGAGCAGTACTTC. It codes for CASSQASGSYEQYF.

This clonotype was found many times. The chain uses TRBV5-1 and TRBJ2-1, with D possibly being TRBD2 (6 bases). This CDR3 spans 15 amino acids. Trimming cost V 0 bases and J 6 bases, with 13 bases left between them. Germline CDR1 SGHRS, CDR2 YFSETQ. The chain's CDR3 is CASSLVSGASNEQFF. For the CDR3, the DNA is TGCGCCAGCAGCTTGGTGTCGGGAGCCTCCAATGAGCAGTTCTTC.

The CDR3 DNA reads as TGCGCCAGCAGCTTACGGACTAGCGGGGGGAGAAACGAGCAGTACTTC. This codes for CASSLRTSGGRNEQYF. The chain recombines TRBV5-1 with TRBJ2-7; the match to TRBD2 covers 14 bases. With 2 bases clipped from V and 5 bases from J, the junction kept 6 bases outside the gene matches. The germline V gene has CDR1 SGHRS and CDR2 YFSETQ. The CDR3 has 16 residues.

This clonotype was seen ten or more times. V is TRBV5-5 and J is TRBJ2-3; 12 nucleotides agree with TRBD2. The V gene end was trimmed by 5 bases and the J gene end by 10 bases; junction bases not matched to a gene: 11. Germline CDR1 SGHKS, CDR2 YYEKEE (reference sequence). The CDR3 runs to 15 residues. The CDR3 DNA is TGTGCCAGCAGTTCCCAAACTAGCGGGAGGCCCCCGCAGTATTTT. This codes for CASSSQTSGRPPQYF.

Ten or more counts support this clonotype. The rearrangement joins TRBV7-8 to TRBJ2-1, with 10 bases matching TRBD1. CDR1 SGHVS and CDR2 FQNEAQ come from the germline V gene. V trimming: 5 bases; J trimming: 8 bases; junction bases outside the gene matches: 3. This CDR3 is built from 13 residues. The CDR3 DNA reads TGTGCCAGCAGCGAGGGGACAGGGGATGAGCAGTTCTTC. It specifies CASSEGTGDEQFF.

This clonotype is deemed large. This chain uses TRBV19 with TRBJ1-2; no clear D. Trimming left V 4 bases short and J 8 bases short, with 11 bases between. Germline V lookup: CDR1 LNHDA, CDR2 SQIVND (reference sequence). The CDR3 has 12 amino acids. CDR3 protein: CASSRPSRGYTF. CDR3 nucleotide sequence: TGTGCCAGTAGTAGGCCGTCCCGAGGCTACACCTTC.

This sequence joins TRBV20-1 and TRBJ2-5, with 7 nucleotides matching TRBD2. V shed 0 bases, J shed 4 bases, and the junction held 8 bases outside the gene matches. Germline-derived CDR1 and CDR2 are DFQATT and SNEGSKA (reference sequence). The CDR3 contains 15 residues. In DNA form, the CDR3 reads TGCAGTGCTAGAGATTCGACTAGCATCAGAGAGACCCAGTACTTC. Its translation is CSARDSTSIRETQYF.

In this sample, this clonotype turned up many times. V is TRBV3-1 and J is TRBJ2-1; D unresolved. Trimming left V 1 base short and J 0 bases short, with 16 bases between. This CDR3 has 18 amino acids. Germline V gives CDR1 LGHDT, CDR2 YNNKEL (reference sequence). CDR3 sequence reads: CASSQVLRVRHSYNEQFF. CDR3 bases: TGTGCCAGCAGCCAAGTTCTTCGAGTTAGACACTCCTACAATGAGCAGTTCTTC.

This clonotype was seen a handful of times. The chain uses TRBV20-1 and TRBJ1-2, with 8 nucleotides matching TRBD1. V lost 5 bases to trimming and J lost 5 bases; unmatched junction nucleotides: 7. This CDR3 region has 13 residues. The germline V gene has CDR1 DFQATT and CDR2 SNEGSKA (reference sequence). The CDR3 bases are TGCAGTGCTGGGAAGACAGGGGTTTATGGCTACACCTTC. Its protein product is CSAGKTGVYGYTF.

CDR3 sequence: CASSRLAGAVYEQFF. The CDR3 coding sequence is TGTGCCAGCTCACGACTAGCGGGGGCAGTCTATGAGCAGTTCTTC. The chain carries TRBV24-1 and TRBJ2-1; 12 positions match TRBD2. V was clipped by 11 bases and J by 8 bases; unmatched bases: 12. In germline, CDR1 is KGHDR, CDR2 SFDVKD. This CDR3 region has 15 residues.

This clonotype was seen at least ten times. The CDR3 sequence is CSAPARVSETQYF. The CDR3 region has the DNA TGCAGTGCTCCTGCCAGGGTTTCGGAGACCCAGTACTTC. J is TRBJ2-5 and V is TRBV20-1; a possible D gene is TRBD1 (5 bases). This CDR3 contains 13 residues. From germline, CDR1 is DFQATT and CDR2 SNEGSKA (reference sequence). Between the trimmed V and J ends, which lost 5 bases and 5 bases, there was a span of 15 bases.

The chain recombines TRBV4-3 with TRBJ2-1; 10 bases are shared with TRBD2. The V gene end was trimmed by 4 bases and the J gene end by 8 bases; junction bases not matched to a gene: 8. The V gene's germline CDR1 is LGHNA and CDR2 YSLEER. The CDR3 consists of 15 residues. The DNA for the CDR3 is TGCGCCAGCAGCCGCGCTAGCGGGAGTTTGGATGAGCAGTTCTTC. Protein product: CASSRASGSLDEQFF.

In this sample, this clonotype turned up many times. The J gene is TRBJ2-3, the V gene TRBV5-1; D call uncertain. V lost 4 bases, J lost 0 bases, and 9 bases lay in between. The CDR3 runs to 14 residues. Germline V gene lookup returns CDR1 SGHRS and CDR2 YFSETQ. CDR3 in DNA: TGCGCCAGCAGCCCTGACACCAGCACAGATACGCAGTATTTT. Translating gives CASSPDTSTDTQYF.

The chain has TRBV7-3 and TRBJ2-3; weak D call: TRBD2 (6 bases). The length of the CDR3 is 16 residues. CDR1 is SGHTA, CDR2 FQGTGA, per germline. This chain's CDR3 is CASGLTVDSATGPQYF. The CDR3 nucleotides are TGTGCTAGCGGCTTAACAGTAGATTCCGCAACGGGTCCGCAGTATTTT.

Remarks on this clonotype: This may come from a read error, since a much larger clone is one base off. This is likely a read error, given that the CDR3 carries no conserved phenylalanine or tryptophan at its end. It is unclear where the CDR3 begins or ends on the DNA, so no DNA is shown, and the CDR3 is as TCRdb lists it. The chain carries TRBV20-1 and TRBJ1-2; the table's TRBD1 call for D was not verified on the DNA. The CDR3 sequence runs 12 residues, both termini included. Germline CDR1 reads DFQATT; CDR2 reads SNEGSKA (reference sequence). Here the CDR3 reads CSAPRSNWGSTS.